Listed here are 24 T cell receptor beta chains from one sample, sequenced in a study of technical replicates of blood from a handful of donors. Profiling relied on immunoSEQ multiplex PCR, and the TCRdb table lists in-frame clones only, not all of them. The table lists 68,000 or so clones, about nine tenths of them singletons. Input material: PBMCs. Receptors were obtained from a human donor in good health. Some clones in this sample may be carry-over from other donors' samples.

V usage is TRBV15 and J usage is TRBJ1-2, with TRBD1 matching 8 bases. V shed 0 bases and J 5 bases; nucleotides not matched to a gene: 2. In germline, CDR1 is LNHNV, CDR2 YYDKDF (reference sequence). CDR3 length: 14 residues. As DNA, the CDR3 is TGTGCCACCAGCAGAGATACAGGGGGGTATGGCTACACCTTC. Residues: CATSRDTGGYGYTF.

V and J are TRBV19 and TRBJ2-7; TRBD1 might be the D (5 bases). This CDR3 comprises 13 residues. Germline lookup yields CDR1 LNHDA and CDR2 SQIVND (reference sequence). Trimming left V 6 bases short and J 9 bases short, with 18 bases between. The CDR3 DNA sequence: TGTGCCAGTAGCCCCCTGGGGCTCCCGGGGCAGTACTTC. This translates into CASSPLGLPGQYF.

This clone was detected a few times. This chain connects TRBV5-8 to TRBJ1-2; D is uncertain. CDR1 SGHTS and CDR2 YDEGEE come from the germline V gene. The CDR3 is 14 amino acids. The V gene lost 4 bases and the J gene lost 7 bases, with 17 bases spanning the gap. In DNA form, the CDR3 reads TGTGCCAGCAGCACCGGAGGCCCGAAGCGTGGCTACACCTTC. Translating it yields CASSTGGPKRGYTF.

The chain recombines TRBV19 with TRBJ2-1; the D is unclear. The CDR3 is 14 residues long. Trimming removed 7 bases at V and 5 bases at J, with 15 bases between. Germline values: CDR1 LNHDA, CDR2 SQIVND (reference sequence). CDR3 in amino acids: CASKSLPSNNEQFF. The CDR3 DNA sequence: TGTGCCAGTAAGTCTCTACCCTCGAACAATGAGCAGTTCTTC.

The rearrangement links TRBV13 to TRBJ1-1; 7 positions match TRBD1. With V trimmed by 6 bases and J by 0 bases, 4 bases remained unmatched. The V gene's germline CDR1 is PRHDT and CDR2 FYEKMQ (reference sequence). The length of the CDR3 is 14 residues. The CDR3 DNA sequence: TGTGCCAGCAGACCGACAGGGATGAACACTGAAGCTTTCTTT. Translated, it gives CASRPTGMNTEAFF. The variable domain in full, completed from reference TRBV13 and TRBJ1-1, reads AAGVIQSPRHLIKEKRETATLKCYPIPRHDTVYWYQQGPGQDPQFLISFYEKMQSDKGSIPDRFSAQQFSDYHSELNMSSLELGDSALYFCASRPTGMNTEAFFGQGTRLTVV.

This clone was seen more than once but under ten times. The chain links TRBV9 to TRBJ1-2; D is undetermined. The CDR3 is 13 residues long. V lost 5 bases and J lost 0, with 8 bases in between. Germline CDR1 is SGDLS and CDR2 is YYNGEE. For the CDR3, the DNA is TGTGCCAGCAGTTCGGGAGCTAACTATGGCTACACCTTC. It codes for CASSSGANYGYTF.

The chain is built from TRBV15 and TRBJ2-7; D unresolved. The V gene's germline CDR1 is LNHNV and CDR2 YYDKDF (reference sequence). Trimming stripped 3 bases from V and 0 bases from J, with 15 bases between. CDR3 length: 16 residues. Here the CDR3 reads CATSSPRKNSSYEQYF. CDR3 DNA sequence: TGTGCCACCAGCAGCCCACGCAAAAATAGCTCCTACGAGCAGTACTTC.

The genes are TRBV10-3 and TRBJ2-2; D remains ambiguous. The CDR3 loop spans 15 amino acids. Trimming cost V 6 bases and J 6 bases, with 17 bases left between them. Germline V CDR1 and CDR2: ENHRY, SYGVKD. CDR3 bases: TGTGCCATCAGACCTTCCCTCCTACTGTCCGGGGAGCTGTTTTTT. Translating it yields CAIRPSLLLSGELFF.

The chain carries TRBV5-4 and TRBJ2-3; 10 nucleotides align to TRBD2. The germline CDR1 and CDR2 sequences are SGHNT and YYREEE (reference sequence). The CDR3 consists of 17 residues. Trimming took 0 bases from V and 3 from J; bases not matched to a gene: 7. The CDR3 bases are TGTGCCAGCAGCTTGGCTCTCACTAGCGGGGCTACAGATACGCAGTATTTT. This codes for CASSLALTSGATDTQYF.

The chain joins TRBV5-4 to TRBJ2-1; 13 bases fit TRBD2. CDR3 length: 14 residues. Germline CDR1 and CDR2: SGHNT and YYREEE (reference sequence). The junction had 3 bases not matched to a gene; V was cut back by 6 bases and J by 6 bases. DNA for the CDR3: TGTGCCAGCAATGGACTAGCGGGGGCCAATGAGCAGTTCTTC. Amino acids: CASNGLAGANEQFF.

This chain's CDR3 is CASRATRDRISYEQYF. The CDR3 coding sequence is TGTGCCAGCAGAGCAACCCGGGACAGAATTTCCTACGAGCAGTACTTC. This chain links TRBV27 with TRBJ2-7; 7 positions match TRBD1. The CDR3 sequence is 16 residues long. Germline values: CDR1 MNHEY, CDR2 SMNVEV (reference sequence). After removal of 6 bases from V and 1 base from J, the junction contained 12 bases not matched to a gene.

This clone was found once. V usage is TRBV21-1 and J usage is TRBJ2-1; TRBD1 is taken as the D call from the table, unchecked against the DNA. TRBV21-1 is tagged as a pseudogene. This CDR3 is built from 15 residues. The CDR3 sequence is CASSSPGFSYNEQFF. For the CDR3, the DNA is TGTGCCAGCAGCAGCCCAGGGTTCTCCTACAATGAGCAGTTCTTC.

The CDR3 sequence is CASRGDYSYGYTF. For the CDR3, the DNA is TGTGCCAGCAGGGGAGATTACAGCTATGGCTACACCTTC. The chain has TRBV2 and TRBJ1-2; D ambiguous. Germline-derived CDR1 and CDR2 are SNHLY and FYNNEI. The CDR3 has 13 amino acids. V lost 6 bases, J lost 4 bases, and 12 bases lay in between. Together with reference TRBV2 and TRBJ1-2, the CDR3 gives the full variable domain: EPEVTQTPSHQVTQMGQEVILRCVPISNHLYFYWYRQILGQKVEFLVSFYNNEISEKSEIFDDQFSVERPDGSNFTLKIRSTKLEDSAMYFCASRGDYSYGYTFGSGTRLTVV.

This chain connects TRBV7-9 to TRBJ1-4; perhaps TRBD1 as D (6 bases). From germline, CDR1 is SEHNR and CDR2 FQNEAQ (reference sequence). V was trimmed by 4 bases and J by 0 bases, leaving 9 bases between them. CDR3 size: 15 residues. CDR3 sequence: CASSSQGTTNEKLFF. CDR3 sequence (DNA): TGTGCCAGCAGCTCCCAGGGGACAACTAATGAAAAACTGTTTTTT.

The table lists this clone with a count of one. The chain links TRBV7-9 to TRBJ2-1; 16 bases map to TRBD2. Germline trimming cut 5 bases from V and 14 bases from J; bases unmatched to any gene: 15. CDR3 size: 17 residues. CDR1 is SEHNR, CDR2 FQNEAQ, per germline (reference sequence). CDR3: CASSPSPAGLAGGLEFF. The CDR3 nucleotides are TGTGCCAGCAGCCCAAGCCCCGCGGGACTAGCGGGAGGGTTGGAGTTCTTC.

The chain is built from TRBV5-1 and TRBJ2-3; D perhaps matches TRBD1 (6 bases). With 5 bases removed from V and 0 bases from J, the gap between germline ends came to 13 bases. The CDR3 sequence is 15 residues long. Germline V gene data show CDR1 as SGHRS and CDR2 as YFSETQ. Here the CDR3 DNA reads TGCGCCAGCAGATCACAGGGTGAAAGCACAGATACGCAGTATTTT. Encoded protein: CASRSQGESTDTQYF.

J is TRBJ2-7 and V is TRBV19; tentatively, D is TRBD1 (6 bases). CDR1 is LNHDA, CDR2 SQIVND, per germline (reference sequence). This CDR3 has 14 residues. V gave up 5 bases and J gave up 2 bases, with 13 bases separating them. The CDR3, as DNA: TGTGCCAGTAGTCAAACCGGGACAACCTACGAGCAGTACTTC. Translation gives CASSQTGTTYEQYF.

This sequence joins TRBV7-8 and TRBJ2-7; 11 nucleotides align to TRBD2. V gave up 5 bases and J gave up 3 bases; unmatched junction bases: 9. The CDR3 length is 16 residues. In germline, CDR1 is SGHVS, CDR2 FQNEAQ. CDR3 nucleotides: TGTGCCAGCAGCAAACTAGCGGGGGTGAGAAGCTACGAGCAGTACTTC. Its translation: CASSKLAGVRSYEQYF.

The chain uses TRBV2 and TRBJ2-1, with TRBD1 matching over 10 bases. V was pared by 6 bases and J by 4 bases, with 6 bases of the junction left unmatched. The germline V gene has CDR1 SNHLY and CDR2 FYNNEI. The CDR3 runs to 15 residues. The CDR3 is CASRETGGEYNEQFF. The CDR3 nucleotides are TGTGCCAGCAGGGAGACAGGGGGCGAGTACAATGAGCAGTTCTTC.

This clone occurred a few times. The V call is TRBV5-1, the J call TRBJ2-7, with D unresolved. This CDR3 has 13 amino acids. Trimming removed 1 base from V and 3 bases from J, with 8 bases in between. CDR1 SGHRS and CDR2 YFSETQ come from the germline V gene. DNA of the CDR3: TGCGCCAGCAGCTTGACTGATCTCTACGAGCAGTACTTC. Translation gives CASSLTDLYEQYF.

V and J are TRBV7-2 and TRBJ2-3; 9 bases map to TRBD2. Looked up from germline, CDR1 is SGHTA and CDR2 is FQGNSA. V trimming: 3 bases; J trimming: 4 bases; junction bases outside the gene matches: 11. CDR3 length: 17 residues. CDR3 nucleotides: TGTGCCAGCAGCTTCTTATCTGCGGGGGGGCGCTCAGATACGCAGTATTTT. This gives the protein CASSFLSAGGRSDTQYF.

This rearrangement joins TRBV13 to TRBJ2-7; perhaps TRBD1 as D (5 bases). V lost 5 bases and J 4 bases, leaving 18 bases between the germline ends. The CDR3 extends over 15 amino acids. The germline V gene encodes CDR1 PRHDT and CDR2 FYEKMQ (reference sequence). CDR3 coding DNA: TGTGCCAGCAGCCCCGTTTCAGGGCCATCATACGAGCAGTACTTC. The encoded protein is CASSPVSGPSYEQYF.

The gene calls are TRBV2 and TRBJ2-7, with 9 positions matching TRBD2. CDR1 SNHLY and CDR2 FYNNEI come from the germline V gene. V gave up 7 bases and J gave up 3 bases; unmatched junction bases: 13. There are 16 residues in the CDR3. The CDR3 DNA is TGTGCCAGCAACGAAGGGGGGCGGGAGGGCCTCTACGAGCAGTACTTC. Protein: CASNEGGREGLYEQYF.

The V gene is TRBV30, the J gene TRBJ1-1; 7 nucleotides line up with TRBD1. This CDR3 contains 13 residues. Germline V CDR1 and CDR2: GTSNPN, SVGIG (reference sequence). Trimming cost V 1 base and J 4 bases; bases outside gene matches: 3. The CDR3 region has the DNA TGTGCCTGGAGTGAAGGGGGCCCCACTGAAGCTTTCTTT. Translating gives CAWSEGGPTEAFF.